The rows below give T cell receptor beta chains drawn from one sample of a study of T cells in localized non-small cell lung cancer. Libraries were prepared by immunoSEQ multiplex PCR; TCRdb keeps only in-frame clonotypes and omits some of them. The sample yields approximately 2,000 clones, roughly a fifth seen once. The starting material was lung tumor tissue, obtained before any cancer treatment. These receptors originate from a man aged 40 to 69 with stage I lung adenocarcinoma. Both conserved end residues are part of each CDR3. D genes are given only for firm matches. Some rows mark clone size as missing; the rest say once, few, many or name a class of expanded clone.

medium-sized	TRBV9	TRBJ2-7	-	TGTGCCAGCAGCGTAGCCGCCGTTTCCTACGAGCAGTACTTC	CASSVAAVSYEQYF
few	TRBV28	TRBJ1-3	-	TGTGCCAGCAGAAACCGAGGCTCTGGAAACACCATATATTTT	CASRNRGSGNTIYF
-	TRBV28	TRBJ1-5	TRBD1	TGTGCCAGCAGTTTATGGGGCAGGGGGGACCTATATAGCAATCAGCCCCAGCATTTT	CASSLWGRGDLYSNQPQHF
-	TRBV11-3	TRBJ2-2	-	TGTGCCAGCAGCCCCGGACCCTTTGGGGGGGAGCTGTTTTTT	CASSPGPFGGELFF
-	TRBV14	TRBJ2-1	-	TGTGCCAGCAGCTCCCTCACTAGCTATACGGGGCATGAGCAGTTCTTC	CASSSLTSYTGHEQFF
medium-sized	TRBV10-3	TRBJ1-2	-	TGTGCCATCAGTGAGTACCTTGCGGACCTAGCATATGGCTACACCTTC	CAISEYLADLAYGYTF
few	TRBV6-8	TRBJ1-1	-	TGTGCCATCAGTCTACAGGAAAACACTGAAGCTTTCTTT	CAISLQENTEAFF
medium-sized	TRBV6-8	TRBJ2-2	TRBD2	TGTGCCAGCAGTTACTCGAAGACTAGCGGGAGGGTTACCGGGGAGCTGTTTTTT	CASSYSKTSGRVTGELFF
-	TRBV6-8	TRBJ2-5	TRBD2	TGTGCCATCATTCGGCGGGGGAAAGAGACCCAGTACTTC	CAIIRRGKETQYF
-	TRBV18	TRBJ2-7	-	TGTGCCAGCTCACCAGCGGGCGGGCCCTCCTACGAGCAGTACTTC	CASSPAGGPSYEQYF
few	TRBV28	TRBJ1-2	-	TGTGCCAGCAGTCCGCCGCAAGTATACTATGGCTACACCTTC	CASSPPQVYYGYTF
medium-sized	TRBV11-3	TRBJ2-6	-	TGTGCCAGCAGCTTAGATCTGAGCTCTGGGGCCAACGTCCTGACTTTC	CASSLDLSSGANVLTF
-	TRBV30	TRBJ1-6	-	TGTGCCTGGAAATGGCCGGGGTCACCCCTCCACTTT	CAWKWPGSPLHF
-	TRBV11-3	TRBJ1-1	TRBD1	TGTGCCAGCAGCCAGCAACCGGGACAGGGTAGCACTGAAGCTTTCTTT	CASSQQPGQGSTEAFF
few	TRBV6-8	TRBJ1-2	-	TGTGCCATCACACAGGGCAGCTATGGCTACACCTTC	CAITQGSYGYTF
medium-sized	TRBV11-3	TRBJ2-2	-	TGTGCCAGCAGGGACCCACAAAACCGTCGAGGCGGGGAGCTGTTTTTT	CASRDPQNRRGGELFF